This T cell receptor beta chain comes out of a study of cytomegalovirus exposure and HLA in healthy donors. Whole-study context: Among the roughly 430 genotyped donors, 70% to 90% were placed in the Caucasian-associated ancestry cluster.

Study-wide points: Most CMV-associated TCR beta chains appeared HLA-restricted in a later analysis. Reportedly, diagnosis of cytomegalovirus status by the classifier showed high specificity and sensitivity.

The CDR3 is 15 amino acids. V was clipped by 5 bases and J by 6 bases; unmatched bases: 4. Germline CDR1 and CDR2: SGHAT and FQNNGV. As regards this clone: Antigen specificity is unknown.

The PCR used 60 Vbeta and 13 Jbeta primers. The data were produced by immunoSEQ multiplex PCR, yet TCRdb's version contains in-frame clones alone and is incomplete. The repertoire has 150,000 or so clones, 60% to 85% of them found once; the top ten carry about 12%. The chain links TRBV11-2 to TRBJ2-2; 12 bases align to TRBD1. The TCR sequence derives from a man aged 35 to 55 in good health and CMV-seropositive. Sequencing was performed on PBMCs. In nucleotides, the CDR3 is TGTGCCAGCAGCCCCGGGACAGGGGGCGCCGGGGAGCTGTTTTTT. This codes for CASSPGTGGAGELFF. The full variable domain, in which reference TRBV11-2 and TRBJ2-2 provide the parts outside the CDR3, is EAGVAQSPRYKIIEKRQSVAFWCNPISGHATLYWYQQILGQGPKLLIQFQNNGVVDDSQLPKDRFSAERLKGVDSTLKIQPAKLEDSAVYLCASSPGTGGAGELFFGEGSRLTVL.